This note documents a single TCR beta chain sequence. This entry is derived from a study of cytomegalovirus exposure and HLA in healthy donors. The V end lost 1 base, the J end lost 0 bases, and 8 bases lay between the germline ends. Germline V gives CDR1 SGHRS, CDR2 YFSETQ. The CDR3 has 15 residues. TCRdb keeps only in-frame clones here, not all; method: immunoSEQ multiplex PCR. The data hold around 150,000 clones, with around 90% observed a single time. The donors were in the approximately 110-subject validation cohort; that cohort was separate from the roughly 700-subject first cohort. Sequencing was performed on PBMCs. The sequence was obtained from a woman between 18 and 29 years old in good health and CMV-seropositive. The genes are TRBV5-1 and TRBJ1-5; D is undetermined. The CDR3 DNA reads TGCGCCAGCAGCTTGACGGGTAATAGCAATCAGCCCCAGCATTTT. This translates into CASSLTGNSNQPQHF.